A single T cell receptor (beta chain) is shown here with its context. At one boundary the junction diverges from the germline segment, which might be a read error. This sample is drawn from a study of cytomegalovirus exposure and HLA in healthy donors. The PCR contained 60 Vbeta and 13 Jbeta primers. Some clones are missing from TCRdb's copy, which holds only in-frame ones; the method was immunoSEQ multiplex PCR. The data hold 200,000 to 250,000 clones, with 82% observed a single time. Sequenced: PBMCs. The clonotype comes from a woman aged 40-49 years in good health and CMV-seronegative.

DNA for the CDR3: TGTGCCAGCAGCGAAGCGCCCTTCGGCGAGCAGTACTTC. Translation gives CASSEAPFGEQYF. This rearrangement joins TRBV2 to TRBJ2-7, with D unclear. The CDR3 is 13 residues long. CDR1 is SNHLY and CDR2 is FYNNEI in the germline V gene.